This is a list of T cell receptor beta chains from one sample in a study of blood T cells in healthy people across ages. From the 5' RACE reads, TCRdb called clonotypes with MiXCR, one entry per CDR3 protein. The table shows 1.5 million or so distinct CDR3 sequences, with approximately 43% occurring only once. The sample comprised blood. The receptor set was obtained from a woman aged 18-29 years in good health. CDR3s include the opening cysteine and the closing phenylalanine or tryptophan. Each record gives: CDR3 protein, CDR3 DNA, D gene, clone size, J gene, V gene. The D gene is left open where the match is weak. For some rows the clone size is stated as once, few or many, or as a class when expanded; others skip it.

cdr3_aa: CSVGSGASYNEQYF
cdr3_nt: TGCAGCGTTGGTAGCGGGGCTTCCTACAATGAGCAGTACTTC
d_call: TRBD2
clone_size: NA
j_call: TRBJ2-7
v_call: TRBV29-1

cdr3_aa: CATSDDSGYGYTF
cdr3_nt: TGTGCCACCAGTGACGACAGCGGCTATGGCTACACCTTC
d_call: NA
clone_size: many
j_call: TRBJ1-2
v_call: TRBV24-1

cdr3_aa: CASSTEGSWDTQYF
cdr3_nt: TGCGCCAGCAGCACGGAAGGGTCCTGGGATACGCAGTATTTT
d_call: NA
clone_size: NA
j_call: TRBJ2-3
v_call: TRBV4-1

cdr3_aa: CSVVSRGKSGANVLTF
cdr3_nt: TGCAGCGTTGTTAGCAGGGGGAAATCTGGGGCCAACGTCCTGACTTTC
d_call: TRBD1
clone_size: NA
j_call: TRBJ2-6
v_call: TRBV29-1

cdr3_aa: CAIPGLAGASTDTQYF
cdr3_nt: TGTGCCATCCCCGGACTAGCGGGGGCCAGCACAGATACGCAGTATTTT
d_call: TRBD2
clone_size: few
j_call: TRBJ2-3
v_call: TRBV7-8

cdr3_aa: CASSRQDHEQFF
cdr3_nt: TGTGCCAGCAGCCGACAAGACCATGAGCAGTTCTTC
d_call: NA
clone_size: few
j_call: TRBJ2-1
v_call: TRBV3-1

cdr3_aa: CASSSLSRGGYTF
cdr3_nt: TGTGCCAGCAGCTCCCTATCCAGGGGAGGCTACACCTTC
d_call: NA
clone_size: NA
j_call: TRBJ1-2
v_call: TRBV9

cdr3_aa: CASNGDYCYTF
cdr3_nt: TGTGCCAGCAACGGGGACTATTGCTACACCTTC
d_call: NA
clone_size: NA
j_call: TRBJ1-2
v_call: TRBV6-5

cdr3_aa: CASSLAWTKNTDTQYF
cdr3_nt: TGTGCCAGCAGCTTAGCGTGGACTAAAAACACAGATACGCAGTATTTT
d_call: NA
clone_size: NA
j_call: TRBJ2-3
v_call: TRBV7-2

cdr3_aa: CASSLDTSNQPQHF
cdr3_nt: TGCGCCAGCAGCTTGGACACTAGCAATCAGCCCCAGCATTTT
d_call: NA
clone_size: NA
j_call: TRBJ1-5
v_call: TRBV5-1

cdr3_aa: CASSHPPARASEAFF
cdr3_nt: TGCGCCAGCAGCCACCCCCCTGCGAGGGCCTCTGAAGCTTTCTTT
d_call: NA
clone_size: NA
j_call: TRBJ1-1
v_call: TRBV4-1

cdr3_aa: CASSRAGGANEKLFF
cdr3_nt: TGTGCCAGCTCACGAGCAGGGGGCGCGAATGAAAAACTGTTTTTT
d_call: TRBD1
clone_size: once
j_call: TRBJ1-4
v_call: TRBV18

cdr3_aa: CASSLDGWLANYGYTF
cdr3_nt: TGTGCCAGCAGCTTAGATGGGTGGTTAGCTAACTATGGCTACACCTTC
d_call: NA
clone_size: few
j_call: TRBJ1-2
v_call: TRBV11-2

cdr3_aa: CSVEDPRGGGAEDTQYF
cdr3_nt: TGCAGCGTTGAAGATCCAAGGGGCGGGGGGGCTGAAGATACGCAGTATTTT
d_call: TRBD2
clone_size: few
j_call: TRBJ2-3
v_call: TRBV29-1

cdr3_aa: CASSLDVQRYEQYF
cdr3_nt: TGTGCCAGCAGCTTAGATGTGCAACGGTACGAGCAGTACTTC
d_call: NA
clone_size: NA
j_call: TRBJ2-7
v_call: TRBV11-2

cdr3_aa: CASSDRRTPGTNQPQHF
cdr3_nt: TGCGCCAGCAGTGACCGCCGGACTCCGGGGACAAATCAGCCCCAGCATTTT
d_call: NA
clone_size: many
j_call: TRBJ1-5
v_call: TRBV10-2

cdr3_aa: CASRPVVDYGYTF
cdr3_nt: TGTGCCAGCAGGCCAGTGGTGGACTATGGCTACACCTTC
d_call: NA
clone_size: NA
j_call: TRBJ1-2
v_call: TRBV7-9

cdr3_aa: CASSPDPGTLAKNIQYF
cdr3_nt: TGTGCCAGCAGCCCCGACCCCGGGACATTAGCCAAAAACATTCAGTACTTC
d_call: NA
clone_size: few
j_call: TRBJ2-4
v_call: TRBV7-8

cdr3_aa: CSATQVYGYTF
cdr3_nt: TGCAGTGCTACTCAGGTCTATGGCTACACCTTC
d_call: NA
clone_size: NA
j_call: TRBJ1-2
v_call: TRBV20-1

cdr3_aa: CASSYLGTDTQYF
cdr3_nt: TGTGCCAGCAGTTACTTGGGCACAGATACGCAGTATTTT
d_call: NA
clone_size: many
j_call: TRBJ2-3
v_call: TRBV6-6

cdr3_aa: CASSEFTAIYTDTQYF
cdr3_nt: TGTGCCAGCAGTGAATTTACAGCAATTTACACAGATACGCAGTATTTT
d_call: NA
clone_size: once
j_call: TRBJ2-3
v_call: TRBV2

cdr3_aa: CATSGNRGRADTQYF
cdr3_nt: TGTGCCACCAGTGGTAACAGGGGCCGGGCAGATACGCAGTATTTT
d_call: TRBD1
clone_size: NA
j_call: TRBJ2-3
v_call: TRBV24-1

cdr3_aa: CASSPGGGTTDTQYF
cdr3_nt: TGTGCCAGCAGCCCAGGGGGAGGGACCACAGATACGCAGTATTTT
d_call: NA
clone_size: many
j_call: TRBJ2-3
v_call: TRBV7-9

cdr3_aa: CSASTNYDYTF
cdr3_nt: TGCAGTGCCAGTACTAACTATGACTACACCTTC
d_call: NA
clone_size: NA
j_call: TRBJ1-2
v_call: TRBV20-1

cdr3_aa: CASSYSTSAVSYNEQFF
cdr3_nt: TGTGCCAGCAGTTACTCAACGTCGGCGGTGTCCTACAATGAGCAGTTCTTC
d_call: NA
clone_size: few
j_call: TRBJ2-1
v_call: TRBV6-2/TRBV6-3

cdr3_aa: CASSSPRTSGRRGEQFF
cdr3_nt: TGTGCCAGCAGTTCCCCTCGGACTAGCGGGAGACGTGGTGAGCAGTTCTTC
d_call: TRBD2
clone_size: NA
j_call: TRBJ2-1
v_call: TRBV28

cdr3_aa: CASSWAGGRTNEQFF
cdr3_nt: TGTGCCAGCAGTTGGGCAGGAGGGCGAACCAATGAGCAGTTCTTC
d_call: NA
clone_size: few
j_call: TRBJ2-1
v_call: TRBV12-3/TRBV12-4

cdr3_aa: CSPYGSGANVLTF
cdr3_nt: TGCAGTCCCTACGGCTCTGGGGCCAACGTCCTGACTTTC
d_call: NA
clone_size: NA
j_call: TRBJ2-6
v_call: TRBV20-1

cdr3_aa: CASSLFLGPTYEQFF
cdr3_nt: TGTGCCAGCAGCTTATTTCTGGGACCCACCTACGAGCAGTTCTTC
d_call: NA
clone_size: NA
j_call: TRBJ2-1
v_call: TRBV7-6

cdr3_aa: CSVDQRGNGYTF
cdr3_nt: TGCAGCGTCGACCAACGGGGCAATGGCTACACCTTC
d_call: NA
clone_size: few
j_call: TRBJ1-2
v_call: TRBV29-1

cdr3_aa: CASRISGNFNEQFF
cdr3_nt: TGTGCCAGCAGGATTAGCGGGAATTTTAATGAGCAGTTCTTC
d_call: TRBD2
clone_size: once
j_call: TRBJ2-1
v_call: TRBV12-3/TRBV12-4

cdr3_aa: CSVESGGANEQYF
cdr3_nt: TGCAGCGTTGAATCAGGTGGGGCTAACGAGCAGTACTTC
d_call: NA
clone_size: few
j_call: TRBJ2-7
v_call: TRBV29-1

cdr3_aa: CSASGGYLRDEQFF
cdr3_nt: TGCAGTGCTAGCGGGGGGTACCTTAGGGATGAGCAGTTCTTC
d_call: TRBD2
clone_size: NA
j_call: TRBJ2-1
v_call: TRBV20-1

cdr3_aa: CASSPGSLWTGELFF
cdr3_nt: TGCGCCAGCAGCCCGGGGTCCCTGTGGACCGGGGAGCTGTTTTTT
d_call: NA
clone_size: few
j_call: TRBJ2-2
v_call: TRBV4-3

cdr3_aa: CSARAGLVNEQYF
cdr3_nt: TGCAGTGCTAGGGCAGGGCTAGTCAATGAGCAGTACTTC
d_call: NA
clone_size: few
j_call: TRBJ2-4
v_call: TRBV20-1

cdr3_aa: CASSQERLAGTGEQFF
cdr3_nt: TGTGCCAGCAGCCAAGAGCGGCTAGCGGGAACGGGTGAGCAGTTCTTC
d_call: TRBD2
clone_size: NA
j_call: TRBJ2-1
v_call: TRBV4-2

cdr3_aa: CSVETYWSQGNNEQYF
cdr3_nt: TGCAGCGTTGAGACCTACTGGTCACAGGGCAACAATGAGCAGTACTTC
d_call: NA
clone_size: NA
j_call: TRBJ2-5
v_call: TRBV29-1

cdr3_aa: CSALGANSYEQYF
cdr3_nt: TGCAGCGCCCTAGGAGCGAACTCCTACGAGCAGTACTTC
d_call: NA
clone_size: many
j_call: TRBJ2-7
v_call: TRBV29-1

cdr3_aa: CATSAGTVSYEQYF
cdr3_nt: TGTGCCACCAGCGCCGGGACGGTCTCCTACGAGCAGTACTTC
d_call: NA
clone_size: few
j_call: TRBJ2-7
v_call: TRBV24-1

cdr3_aa: CASRSPGPPYNEQFF
cdr3_nt: TGTGCCAGCAGGAGCCCCGGGCCTCCCTACAATGAGCAGTTCTTC
d_call: NA
clone_size: NA
j_call: TRBJ2-1
v_call: TRBV7-2

cdr3_aa: CASSRYRETQYF
cdr3_nt: TGTGCCAGCAGCCGATATAGGGAGACCCAGTACTTC
d_call: NA
clone_size: once
j_call: TRBJ2-5
v_call: TRBV11-2

cdr3_aa: CASSPRTGKGSPLHF
cdr3_nt: TGTGCCAGCTCACCAAGGACAGGGAAAGGCTCACCCCTCCACTTT
d_call: TRBD1
clone_size: NA
j_call: TRBJ1-6
v_call: TRBV18

cdr3_aa: CASSTPGSDGYTF
cdr3_nt: TGTGCCAGCAGCACCCCAGGGAGCGACGGCTACACCTTC
d_call: NA
clone_size: NA
j_call: TRBJ1-2
v_call: TRBV9

cdr3_aa: CSASGDHQPQHF
cdr3_nt: TGCAGTGCGTCCGGGGACCATCAGCCCCAGCATTTT
d_call: NA
clone_size: NA
j_call: TRBJ1-5
v_call: TRBV20-1

cdr3_aa: CSVGYLRNTEAFF
cdr3_nt: TGCAGCGTCGGGTACCTGCGGAACACTGAAGCTTTCTTT
d_call: NA
clone_size: NA
j_call: TRBJ1-1
v_call: TRBV29-1

cdr3_aa: CASSPNRGRNTEAFF
cdr3_nt: TGTGCCAGCAGTCCCAACAGGGGGCGCAACACTGAAGCTTTCTTT
d_call: TRBD1
clone_size: few
j_call: TRBJ1-1
v_call: TRBV27